Listed below are T cell receptor beta chains from one sample, sequenced in a study of siplizumab effects on memory and regulatory T cells. This table comes from immunoSEQ multiplex PCR, and its TCRdb copy is limited to in-frame clones, with some not included. The top ten hold around 0.77% of the sample, which has some 100,000 clones, about 91% seen once. Sequenced sample: Tregs sorted from blood. The receptors shown here come from a human donor in good health. Both conserved end residues are trimmed from each CDR3. Fields, in order: clone size, V gene, CDR3 protein. Not every row has a clone size; where given, it reads once, few, many or a size class.

clone size: -
V gene: TRBV28
CDR3 protein: ASSLSVPNTEAF

clone size: -
V gene: TRBV6-6
CDR3 protein: ASQLTGGGTDTQY

clone size: -
V gene: TRBV7-8
CDR3 protein: ASSPGLAGGYSYNEQF

clone size: -
V gene: TRBV10-3
CDR3 protein: AIMDSKKTEAF

clone size: -
V gene: TRBV27
CDR3 protein: ASSWTSGRKF

clone size: -
V gene: TRBV28
CDR3 protein: ASKVGNQPQH

clone size: -
V gene: TRBV11-3
CDR3 protein: ASSPRAGLAGGEQF

clone size: -
V gene: TRBV27
CDR3 protein: ASSLKQGVYEQY

clone size: -
V gene: TRBV28
CDR3 protein: ASSPQVRSPKEQPQH

clone size: -
V gene: TRBV9
CDR3 protein: ASSVVPGQPQH

clone size: -
V gene: TRBV7-2
CDR3 protein: ASSLRQGNTEAF

clone size: once
V gene: TRBV4-1
CDR3 protein: ASSQEVGLAGAYEQY

clone size: -
V gene: TRBV25-1
CDR3 protein: ASSGTGGGTDTQY

clone size: once
V gene: TRBV7-3
CDR3 protein: ASSVRQRGTSGSDEQF

clone size: -
V gene: TRBV2
CDR3 protein: ASSEDSSDTYGYT

clone size: -
V gene: TRBV11-2
CDR3 protein: ASSLQRQETQY

clone size: -
V gene: TRBV7-9
CDR3 protein: ASSLRGRGLLNTEAF

clone size: -
V gene: TRBV5-1
CDR3 protein: ASSLRTGEDEQY

clone size: -
V gene: TRBV5-6
CDR3 protein: ASSLGRGGEQY

clone size: -
V gene: TRBV29-1
CDR3 protein: SGMGWGTQY

clone size: -
V gene: TRBV20-1
CDR3 protein: SPRGEAF

clone size: -
V gene: TRBV23-1
CDR3 protein: ASALRGRQETQY

clone size: -
V gene: TRBV18
CDR3 protein: ASSPGTGFTEQY

clone size: -
V gene: TRBV7-3
CDR3 protein: ASSLHMAGPQSGELF

clone size: -
V gene: TRBV6-6
CDR3 protein: ASSYSNYGYT

clone size: -
V gene: TRBV11-2
CDR3 protein: ASSLGGWGTGVRTDTQY

clone size: -
V gene: TRBV6-6
CDR3 protein: ASSYEQNTIY

clone size: -
V gene: TRBV5-1
CDR3 protein: ASSSTSAASTDTQY

clone size: -
V gene: TRBV29-1
CDR3 protein: SVVLQAGGNQPQH

clone size: -
V gene: TRBV6-1
CDR3 protein: ASSQGLRETQY

clone size: -
V gene: TRBV18
CDR3 protein: ASSLDRNTEAF

clone size: -
V gene: TRBV29-1
CDR3 protein: SVPHPRDYGYT

clone size: -
V gene: TRBV5-1
CDR3 protein: ASSSGSGGPTDTQY

clone size: -
V gene: TRBV2
CDR3 protein: ASSRAWGGRETQY

clone size: -
V gene: TRBV10-3
CDR3 protein: ATRGSDRRVNEQY

clone size: -
V gene: TRBV10-2
CDR3 protein: ASSESGGFNGYT